Presented here are 23 T cell receptor beta chains from one specimen sequenced in a study of blood T cell repertoires in COVID-19 (dated by TCRdb to 2018 to 2021). Receptor libraries were prepared by the immunoSEQ multiplex PCR assay. TCRdb provides this immuneACCESS table in a form limited to in-frame rearrangements. Some clones are lacking; in checked studies, under half of them reflect an unresolved V gene, and why the rest are absent is not known. The sample table lists 160,000 or so clones, approximately 87% of them with a count of one. Approximately 4% of the sample is taken by the ten largest. Input material: peripheral blood. Every receptor here comes from an older woman with acute or convalescent COVID-19.

This clone was counted a few times. The chain recombines TRBV6-1 with TRBJ1-2; no reliable D call. The germline V gene encodes CDR1 MNHNS and CDR2 SASEGT. Trimming stripped 3 bases from V and 6 bases from J, with 14 bases between. This CDR3 is 14 amino acids long. The CDR3 is CASSDPYRGDGYTF. The DNA of the CDR3 is TGTGCCAGCAGTGATCCGTATCGGGGTGATGGCTACACCTTC.

The chain uses TRBV6-5 and TRBJ2-1; D may be TRBD2 (7 bases). Trimming shortened V by 6 bases and J by 4 bases, and 13 bases separated the two germline ends. Per germline, CDR1 MNHEY and CDR2 SVGAGI. There are 14 residues in the CDR3. CDR3 coding DNA: TGTGCCAGCAGACGACGGGGGGCGTACAATGAGCAGTTCTTC. Its translation is CASRRRGAYNEQFF.

The chain combines TRBV27 with TRBJ1-1; TRBD1 is a possible D gene (6 bases). V was pared by 5 bases and J by 0 bases, with 16 bases between. CDR1 and CDR2 (germline): MNHEY, SMNVEV (reference sequence). This CDR3 region has 16 residues. As DNA, the CDR3 is TGTGCCAGCAGTCTTGACAGGAGTCCCATGAACACTGAAGCTTTCTTT. It specifies CASSLDRSPMNTEAFF.

V usage is TRBV27 and J usage is TRBJ1-2; 7 bases agree with TRBD1. Germline V gives CDR1 MNHEY, CDR2 SMNVEV (reference sequence). J gave up 0 bases and V 10 bases, and 14 bases lay outside the gene matches. This CDR3 has 16 residues. The CDR3 loop reads CATRRAGTASNYGYTF. The CDR3 DNA reads TGTGCCACCCGAAGAGCCGGGACAGCCTCTAACTATGGCTACACCTTC.

The chain carries TRBV6-5 and TRBJ2-5; the match to TRBD1 covers 9 bases. After removal of 6 bases from V and 4 bases from J, the junction contained 9 bases not matched to a gene. Germline V CDR1 and CDR2: MNHEY, SVGAGI. The CDR3 covers 15 residues. The CDR3 sequence is CASRPDRGIRETQYF. CDR3 in DNA: TGTGCCAGCAGGCCCGACAGGGGGATACGAGAGACCCAGTACTTC.

J is TRBJ2-7 and V is TRBV11-2; maybe TRBD2 (5 bases). This CDR3 is 15 amino acids long. Trimming took 2 bases from V and 5 from J, leaving 16 bases between them. The germline CDR1 and CDR2 sequences are SGHAT and FQNNGV. The CDR3 reads CASSLLVGNEDEQYF. CDR3 nucleotides: TGTGCCAGCAGCTTATTGGTCGGGAATGAGGACGAGCAGTACTTC.

The chain has TRBV10-1 and TRBJ1-1; the D gene is possibly TRBD1 (6 bases). CDR1 WNHNN and CDR2 SYGVQD come from the germline V gene (reference sequence). V shed 1 base and J shed 4 bases, with 13 bases lying between them. The length of the CDR3 is 15 residues. This chain's CDR3 is CASSEYRERGTEAFF. The CDR3 DNA reads as TGCGCCAGCAGTGAGTACAGGGAGAGGGGCACTGAAGCTTTCTTT.

V and J are TRBV11-3 and TRBJ2-1; D might be TRBD1 (6 bases). V lost 5 bases and J 6 bases, leaving 8 bases between the germline ends. The germline V gene has CDR1 SGHNT and CDR2 YENEEA. There are 12 residues in the CDR3. The CDR3, as DNA: TGTGCCAGCAGCCCACAGGGCAATGAGCAGTTCTTC. Translated, it gives CASSPQGNEQFF. Complete variable domain (other parts from reference TRBV11-3 and TRBJ2-1): EAGVVQSPRYKIIEKKQPVAFWCNPISGHNTLYWYLQNLGQGPELLIRYENEEAVDDSQLPKDRFSAERLKGVDSTLKIQPAELGDSAVYLCASSPQGNEQFFGPGTRLTVL.

This chain uses TRBV21-1 with TRBJ1-5; the table names TRBD1, a call not compared with the DNA. TRBV21-1 is a pseudogene. This CDR3 is built from 19 residues. CDR3 residues: CASSKLAVGSDRAYQPQHF. The CDR3 DNA reads as TGTGCCAGCAGCAAACTGGCAGTTGGGTCCGACAGGGCCTATCAGCCCCAGCATTTT.

V gene TRBV24-1 combines with J gene TRBJ2-1; 9 nucleotides agree with TRBD2. With V trimmed by 3 bases and J by 8 bases, 10 bases remained unmatched. This CDR3 has 16 amino acids. Per the germline V gene, CDR1 is KGHDR and CDR2 is SFDVKD. The CDR3 bases are TGTGCCACCAGTGATGGTGCGGGAGGGAGCAGGCATGAGCAGTTCTTC. Its translation: CATSDGAGGSRHEQFF.

The count of this clone is one. J is TRBJ2-3 and V is TRBV4-1; D perhaps matches TRBD2 (6 bases). Germline V CDR1 and CDR2: MGHRA, YSYEKL. V lost 3 bases and J lost 6, with 13 bases in between. The CDR3 runs 14 residues. This chain's CDR3 is CASSQSGVFDTQYF. CDR3 sequence (DNA): TGCGCCAGCAGCCAGTCGGGAGTGTTCGATACGCAGTATTTT.

The CDR3 here is CASQTGGRGELFF. In nucleotides, the CDR3 is TGTGCCTCCCAGACAGGGGGCCGCGGGGAGCTGTTTTTT. The chain combines TRBV6-5 with TRBJ2-2, with TRBD1 matching 10 bases. The CDR3 length is 13 residues. Germline trimming cut 11 bases from V and 7 bases from J; bases unmatched to any gene: 7. CDR1 MNHEY and CDR2 SVGAGI come from the germline V gene.

The CDR3 DNA reads TGCGCCAGCAGCCAAGGACCAGGAGGCGATGGCTACACCTTC. As protein: CASSQGPGGDGYTF. The chain combines TRBV4-3 with TRBJ1-2; D unresolved. V shed 1 base and J shed 6 bases, with 12 bases lying between them. CDR3 size: 14 residues. Germline CDR1 LGHNA, CDR2 YSLEER.

The V call is TRBV19, the J call TRBJ1-1, with 10 bases fitting TRBD1. The CDR3 is made up of 15 amino acids. Trimming cost V 3 bases and J 1 base; bases outside gene matches: 2. Germline CDR1 LNHDA, CDR2 SQIVND (reference sequence). The CDR3 protein is CASSMGTGANTEAFF. The CDR3 DNA reads TGTGCCAGTAGTATGGGGACAGGGGCGAACACTGAAGCTTTCTTT.

As regards this clone: The junction does not match germline at one end; this may be a read error. This chain links TRBV7-2 with TRBJ1-4; D is ambiguous. The CDR3 extends over 15 amino acids. CDR1 is SGHTA, CDR2 FQGNSA, per germline. The CDR3 spells CVSSLAGVANEKLFF. The CDR3 DNA is TGTGTCAGCAGCTTAGCCGGGGTGGCTAATGAAAAACTGTTTTTT.

The chain is built from TRBV4-3 and TRBJ2-6; D is ambiguous. The CDR3 has 15 amino acids. Trimming left V 4 bases short and J 4 bases short, with 11 bases between. Germline V gene sequence: CDR1 LGHNA, CDR2 YSLEER. The CDR3 is CASSPHTSGANVLTF. The CDR3 DNA follows: TGCGCCAGCAGCCCTCACACATCGGGGGCCAACGTCCTGACTTTC.

V is TRBV15 and J is TRBJ2-1; 9 nucleotides agree with TRBD1. The V gene's germline CDR1 is LNHNV and CDR2 YYDKDF (reference sequence). The CDR3 spans 15 residues. Unmatched junction bases numbered 6, after V lost 0 bases and J lost 9 bases. CDR3 nucleotide sequence: TGTGCCACCAGCAGAGAAGTTGGACAGGGGACTGAGCAGTTCTTC. Its protein product is CATSREVGQGTEQFF.

For the CDR3, the DNA is TGTGCCAGCAGCCCTTTCACTAGCAACCTGTACAATGAGCAGTTCTTC. Translated: CASSPFTSNLYNEQFF. The rearrangement uses TRBV3-1 (or the pseudogene TRBV3-2) and TRBJ2-1; TRBD2 is a possible D gene (6 bases). Trimming took 4 bases from V and 4 from J, leaving 17 bases between them. The CDR3 spans 16 residues. Germline loops: CDR1 LGHDT, CDR2 YNNKEL (reference sequence).

J is TRBJ1-2 and V is TRBV6-5; 9 nucleotides line up with TRBD1. Germline V gene sequence: CDR1 MNHEY, CDR2 SVGAGI. CDR3 length: 14 residues. V trimming: 6 bases; J trimming: 3 bases; junction bases outside the gene matches: 5. The CDR3 nucleotides read TGTGCCAGCAGCAGGACAGGGGCGGACTATGGCTACACCTTC. Translating gives CASSRTGADYGYTF.

V gene TRBV5-4 combines with J gene TRBJ2-2; D possibly corresponds to TRBD2 (6 bases). Trimming took 0 bases from V and 1 from J, leaving 7 bases between them. Germline values: CDR1 SGHNT, CDR2 YYREEE (reference sequence). CDR3 size: 15 residues. CDR3 sequence: CASSLGRGNTGELFF. CDR3 bases: TGTGCCAGCAGCTTGGGGCGGGGGAACACCGGGGAGCTGTTTTTT.

The chain is built from TRBV5-1 and TRBJ2-5; tentative D call: TRBD1 (5 bases). In germline, CDR1 is SGHRS, CDR2 YFSETQ. Trimming removed 7 bases from V and 3 bases from J, with 10 bases in between. There are 12 residues in the CDR3. CDR3 protein: CASGVREETQYF. The CDR3 region has the DNA TGCGCCAGCGGGGTCAGGGAAGAGACCCAGTACTTC.

The J gene is TRBJ1-2, the V gene TRBV5-1; 8 bases match TRBD1. J gave up 5 bases and V 4 bases, and 7 bases lay outside the gene matches. Germline V CDR1 and CDR2: SGHRS, YFSETQ. The CDR3 is made up of 14 amino acids. The CDR3 loop reads CASSPGQEIYGYTF. CDR3 in DNA: TGCGCCAGCAGCCCGGGACAGGAGATATATGGCTACACCTTC.

V is TRBV2 and J is TRBJ2-7; 8 positions agree with TRBD1. The CDR3 spans 14 residues. Germline loops: CDR1 SNHLY, CDR2 FYNNEI. V trimming: 6 bases; J trimming: 2 bases; junction bases outside the gene matches: 6. The CDR3 DNA reads TGTGCCAGCAGCTTCAGGGGGCTGGCCTACGAGCAGTACTTC. This gives the protein CASSFRGLAYEQYF.